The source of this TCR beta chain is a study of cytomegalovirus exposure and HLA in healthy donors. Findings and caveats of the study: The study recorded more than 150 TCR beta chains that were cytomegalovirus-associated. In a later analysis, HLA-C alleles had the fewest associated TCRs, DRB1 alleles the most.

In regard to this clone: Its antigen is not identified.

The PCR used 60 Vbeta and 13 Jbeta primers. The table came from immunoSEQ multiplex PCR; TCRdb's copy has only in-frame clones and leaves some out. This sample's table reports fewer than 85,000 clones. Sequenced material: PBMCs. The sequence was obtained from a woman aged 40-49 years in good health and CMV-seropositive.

In DNA form, the CDR3 reads TGTGCCAGCAGCCTGGGGCAGTTAACGAATGGCTACACCTTC. Its translation: CASSLGQLTNGYTF. The V call is TRBV7-8, the J call TRBJ1-2, with a possible D match to TRBD1 (5 bases). In germline, CDR1 is SGHVS, CDR2 FQNEAQ. The CDR3 runs 14 residues. The V gene lost 5 bases and the J gene lost 6 bases, with 16 bases spanning the gap.